Given below is one TCR beta chain in context. Method: immunoSEQ multiplex PCR; TCRdb's copy keeps in-frame clones and lacks some. Among 2 million to 2.5 million clones, approximately 94% were seen once, and the ten largest hold 0.1% to 0.15%. J was trimmed by 4 bases and V by 3 bases; bases with no gene match: 12. The V gene's germline CDR1 is SGDLS and CDR2 YYNGEE. The CDR3 is 16 amino acids. This entry belongs to a study of shared clonotypes between healthy human individuals. Sample: naive CD4+ T cells sorted from blood. Sample subset: CD45RA+ positively selected. This chain uses TRBV9 with TRBJ2-7; 8 bases agree with TRBD2. This clonotype was obtained from a man aged 18 to 29 in good health. The CDR3 sequence is CASSAGSGARIYEQYF. In nucleotides, the CDR3 is TGTGCCAGCAGCGCCGGTAGCGGGGCGCGAATATACGAGCAGTACTTC.